This T cell receptor (beta chain) comes out of a study of blood T cells in healthy people across ages. Broader study findings: When set beside aged donors, long-lived donors presented more naive CD4+ cells and higher diversity. Researchers report that TCR beta diversity correlated strongly with naive T cell percentage. Reliance upon unsorted PBMCs precluded definitive naive versus antigen-experienced comparison.

Alongside a J-beta primer mix, a sample-barcoded 5' primer served in a second PCR lasting about 6 to 12 cycles. TCRdb reprocessed the 5' RACE reads via MiXCR and lists one record per CDR3 protein. Of about 640,000 distinct CDR3 sequences detected, 25% to 35% appear once; the ten largest clones hold 15% to 19%. The germline gives CDR1 DFQATT, CDR2 SNEGSKA (reference sequence). The length of the CDR3 is 16 residues. Isolation per sample recovered at least 6 million PBMCs. Concerning this clonotype itself: Its antigen is not identified. A read error may account for a junction end that differs from germline.

The chain employs TRBV20-1 and TRBJ1-3; 8 nucleotides line up with TRBD1. This sequence originates from a woman over 75 in good health. Sequencing was performed on blood. The CDR3 coding sequence is TGCAGTGCTAGAGCGACAGGGGCGAGCTCTGGAAACACCAGATATTTT. It translates to CSARATGASSGNTRYF.